Presented here are 10 T cell receptor beta chains from one specimen sequenced in a study of blood T cells in healthy people across ages. A sample-barcoded 5' primer and a J-beta primer mix were used in a second PCR of roughly 7 to 11 cycles. One entry per CDR3 protein, called by TCRdb with MiXCR from the 5' RACE reads. The table records hundreds of thousands of distinct CDR3 sequences, around 48% of them present only once. The specimen sequenced was blood. The source is a woman aged 55-70 years in good health.

The V and J genes are TRBV20-1 and TRBJ1-3, with 8 positions matching TRBD1. The V segment lost 5 bases and the J segment 2 bases; nucleotides outside the gene matches: 14. This CDR3 has 17 amino acids. In germline, CDR1 is DFQATT, CDR2 SNEGSKA (reference sequence). Here the CDR3 reads CSAGPHTWTGTGNTIYF. The CDR3 DNA reads as TGCAGTGCTGGCCCACACACATGGACAGGGACTGGAAACACCATATATTTT.

This chain connects TRBV7-2 to TRBJ2-1, with D possibly being TRBD1 (6 bases). The V gene lost 1 base and the J gene lost 2 bases, with 12 bases spanning the gap. Looked up from germline, CDR1 is SGHTA and CDR2 is FQGNSA. This CDR3 spans 16 amino acids. The CDR3: CASSLVYPGAYNEQFF. For the CDR3, the DNA is TGTGCCAGCAGCTTAGTATATCCAGGGGCCTACAATGAGCAGTTCTTC.

This sequence joins TRBV29-1 and TRBJ2-1; D unresolved. V was pared by 7 bases and J by 4 bases, with 17 bases between. The germline CDR1 and CDR2 sequences are SQVTM and ANQGSEA. The CDR3 has 14 amino acids. CDR3 loop: CSAPYPIGYNEQFF. The CDR3 DNA sequence: TGCAGCGCCCCCTACCCCATCGGGTACAATGAGCAGTTCTTC.

The chain joins TRBV7-2 to TRBJ2-1; 7 positions match TRBD2. V lost 5 bases and J lost 2; bases outside the gene matches: 6. The CDR3 length is 15 residues. CDR1 SGHTA and CDR2 FQGNSA come from the germline V gene. The CDR3 is CASSKLAAPYNEQFF. The CDR3, as DNA: TGTGCCAGCAGCAAGCTAGCGGCTCCCTACAATGAGCAGTTCTTC.

CDR3 in DNA: TGTGCCAGCAGTTTGGGGACTAGCTACCGGGGGGAGACCCAGTACTTC. Residues: CASSLGTSYRGETQYF. V and J are TRBV12-3 or TRBV12-4 and TRBJ2-5, with 9 nucleotides matching TRBD2. V shed 3 bases and J 5 bases; nucleotides not matched to a gene: 10. The CDR3 is 16 residues long.

This clonotype was detected a few times. The CDR3 DNA reads TGTGCCAGCAGCCAAGTGTCGTCAACATGGAATGAGCAGTTCTTC. Protein product: CASSQVSSTWNEQFF. V usage is TRBV4-2 and J usage is TRBJ2-1; D is ambiguous. This CDR3 contains 15 residues. The V gene's germline CDR1 is LGHNA and CDR2 YNFKEQ. V gave up 1 base and J gave up 7 bases, with 14 bases separating them.

This clonotype has just a few counts. The chain couples TRBV14 to TRBJ2-1; no clear D gene. Trimming removed 0 bases at V and 15 bases at J, with 15 bases between. Germline lookup yields CDR1 SGHDN and CDR2 FVKESK. The CDR3 extends over 13 amino acids. This CDR3 is CASSQDSLAFWFF. The CDR3 bases are TGTGCCAGCAGCCAAGACTCCTTGGCCTTTTGGTTCTTC.

The rearrangement links TRBV4-1 to TRBJ1-2; no definite D call. Germline assignment: CDR1 MGHRA and CDR2 YSYEKL. The CDR3 contains 15 residues. V lost 5 bases, J lost 3 bases, and 16 bases lay in between. The CDR3 DNA sequence: TGCGCCAGCAGCAACCCGGCTACGGCGGACTATGGCTACACCTTC. Its translation is CASSNPATADYGYTF.

The V and J genes are TRBV7-2 and TRBJ1-2; 7 bases agree with TRBD1. Germline CDR1 and CDR2: SGHTA and FQGNSA. CDR3 size: 15 residues. V lost 7 bases and J lost 6; bases outside the gene matches: 14. CDR3 in DNA: TGTGCCAGCATACAGGGGCCGGTCGGGTCCCATGGCTACACCTTC. This codes for CASIQGPVGSHGYTF. Full variable domain (missing parts from reference TRBV7-2 and TRBJ1-2): GAGVSQSPSNKVTEKGKDVELRCDPISGHTALYWYRQSLGQGLEFLIYFQGNSAPDKSGLPSDRFSAERTGGSVSTLTIQRTQQEDSAVYLCASIQGPVGSHGYTFGSGTRLTVV.

As for this clonotype: One end of the junction fails to match germline, which may point to a read error. The chain carries TRBV7-9 and TRBJ2-7, with a weak D call TRBD1 (5 bases). CDR1 SEHNR and CDR2 FQNEAQ come from the germline V gene (reference sequence). The CDR3 spans 13 residues. This CDR3 is CANSFQGSYEQYF. CDR3 in DNA: TGTGCCAACAGCTTCCAGGGATCCTACGAGCAGTACTTC. The full variable domain, completed using reference TRBV7-9 and TRBJ2-7, is DTGVSQNPRHKITKRGQNVTFRCDPISEHNRLYWYRQTLGQGPEFLTYFQNEAQLEKSRLLSDRFSAERPKGSFSTLEIQRTEQGDSAMYLCANSFQGSYEQYFGPGTRLTVT.